The entry that follows covers one T cell receptor beta chain sequence. Its antigen is still unknown. These data are taken from a study of cytomegalovirus exposure and HLA in healthy donors. Points from the study as a whole: CMV serostatus was the only recorded immune exposure for donors.

PCR was performed using 60 Vbeta and 13 Jbeta primers. Clones were sequenced by immunoSEQ multiplex PCR, and TCRdb holds only the in-frame ones, with some missing. Among about 130,000 clones, approximately 80% were seen once, and the ten largest hold 5.5% to 7%. This CDR3 spans 11 amino acids. CDR1 is SQVTM, CDR2 ANQGSEA, per germline. V was pared by 8 bases and J by 7 bases, with 15 bases between. The origin of this receptor is a woman aged 40 to 50 in good health and CMV-seropositive. Material for sequencing was PBMCs. The V gene is TRBV29-1, the J gene TRBJ2-7; weak D call: TRBD1 (6 bases). This CDR3 reads CSIRTAWEQYF. DNA of the CDR3: TGCAGCATTCGGACAGCATGGGAGCAGTACTTC.